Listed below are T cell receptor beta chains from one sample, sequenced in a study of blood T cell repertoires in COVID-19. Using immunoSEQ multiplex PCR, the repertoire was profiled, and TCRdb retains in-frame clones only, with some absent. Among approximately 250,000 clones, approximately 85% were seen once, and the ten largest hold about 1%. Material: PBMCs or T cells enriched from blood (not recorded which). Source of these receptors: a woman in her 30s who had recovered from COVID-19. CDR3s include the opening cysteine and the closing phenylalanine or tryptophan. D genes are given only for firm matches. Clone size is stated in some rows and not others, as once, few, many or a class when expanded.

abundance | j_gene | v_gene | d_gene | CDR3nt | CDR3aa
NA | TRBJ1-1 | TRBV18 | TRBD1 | TGTGCCAGCTCACAATCGACAGGGGTTGGTACTGAAGCTTTCTTT | CASSQSTGVGTEAFF
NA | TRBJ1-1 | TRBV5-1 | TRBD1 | TGCGCCAGCAGCTTGACAGGGGGCGCCCGGAACACTGAAGCTTTCTTT | CASSLTGGARNTEAFF
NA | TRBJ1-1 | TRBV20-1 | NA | TGCAGTATACGCGGGAACACTGAAGCTTTCTTT | CSIRGNTEAFF
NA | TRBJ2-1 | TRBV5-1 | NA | TGCGCCAGCAGCTTGGGCAGGGGACCTCTATTCTACAATGAGCAGTTCTTC | CASSLGRGPLFYNEQFF
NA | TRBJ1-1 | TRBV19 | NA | TGTGCCAGTAGTGGTTGGCAGCCGGGGGACACTGAAGCTTTCTTT | CASSGWQPGDTEAFF
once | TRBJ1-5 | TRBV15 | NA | TGTGCCACCAGCAGAGGGCAGGAACACTTTCAGCCCCAGCATTTT | CATSRGQEHFQPQHF
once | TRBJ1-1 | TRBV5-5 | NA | TGTGCCAGCAGCTTGGCAGGGGTCACTGAAGCTTTCTTT | CASSLAGVTEAFF
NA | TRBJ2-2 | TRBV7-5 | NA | TGTGTCAGAAGCCCAAGTGGGGCAGAGAACACCGGGGAGCTGTTTTTT | CVRSPSGAENTGELFF
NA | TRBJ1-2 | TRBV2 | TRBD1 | TGTGCCAGCACAGGGGGTGACTATGGCTACACCTTC | CASTGGDYGYTF
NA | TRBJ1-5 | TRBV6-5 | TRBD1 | TGTGCCAGCAGTCCCAAGGGGGCGCTGGGGCAGCCCCAGCATTTT | CASSPKGALGQPQHF
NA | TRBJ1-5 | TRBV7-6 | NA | TGTGCCAGCAGCTTAGGGGGCTTAACTCAGCCCCAGCATTTT | CASSLGGLTQPQHF
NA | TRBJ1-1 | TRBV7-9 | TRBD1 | TGTGCCAGCAGCTTAGCGCAGGGGGAAAACACTGAAGCTTTCTTT | CASSLAQGENTEAFF
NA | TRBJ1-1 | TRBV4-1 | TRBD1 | TGCGCCAGCAGCCAAGGGGGACAGGGGGCAATGGCTGAAGCTTTCTTT | CASSQGGQGAMAEAFF
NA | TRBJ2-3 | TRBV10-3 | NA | TGTGCCATCAGTGAGTGGGACTTGCTATACACAGATACGCAGTATTTT | CAISEWDLLYTDTQYF
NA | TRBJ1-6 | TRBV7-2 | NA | TGTGCCCTCCGGGGGGAAATTTATAATTCACCCCTCCACTTT | CALRGEIYNSPLHF
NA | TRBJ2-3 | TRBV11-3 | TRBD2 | TGTGCCAGCAGCACCCGGACTAGCGGGGTCATTAGCACAGATACGCAGTATTTT | CASSTRTSGVISTDTQYF
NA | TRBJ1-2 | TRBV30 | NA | TGTGCCTGGAGTGTAAAACGCACAGGGTCACGATACTATGGCTACACCTTC | CAWSVKRTGSRYYGYTF
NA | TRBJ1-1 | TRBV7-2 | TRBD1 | TGTGCCAGCAGCTTAATGGGGCGGGACAGGGTGAACACTGAAGCTTTCTTT | CASSLMGRDRVNTEAFF
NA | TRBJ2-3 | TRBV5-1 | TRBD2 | TGCGCCAGCAGCTCGACTAGCCCAGATACGCAGTATTTT | CASSSTSPDTQYF
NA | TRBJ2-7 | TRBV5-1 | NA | TGCGCCAGCAGCTCCGGGGTGGGATTCTACGAGCAGTACTTC | CASSSGVGFYEQYF
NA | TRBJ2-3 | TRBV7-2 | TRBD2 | TGTGCCAGCAGCTTAGGACCCGGGGGGGCGTGGACAGATACGCAGTATTTT | CASSLGPGGAWTDTQYF
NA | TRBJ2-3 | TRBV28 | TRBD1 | TGTGCCAGCAGGTCGGGACAGGACACAGATACGCAGTATTTT | CASRSGQDTDTQYF
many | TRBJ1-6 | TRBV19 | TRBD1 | TGTGCCAGTAGTATAGATCGTGGGACAGGGGGGTATCCCCTCCACTTT | CASSIDRGTGGYPLHF
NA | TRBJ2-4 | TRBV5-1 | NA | TGCGCCAGCAGCCCGGGGGGCCCAGGTAACATTCAGTACTTC | CASSPGGPGNIQYF
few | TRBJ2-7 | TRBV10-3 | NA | TGTGCCATCAGTCCGACTAGCTACGAGCAGTACTTC | CAISPTSYEQYF
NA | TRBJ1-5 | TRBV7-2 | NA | TGTGCCAGCAGCTACCGTGGGGCCGGCAATCAGCCCCAGCATTTT | CASSYRGAGNQPQHF
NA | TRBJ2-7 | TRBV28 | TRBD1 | TGTGCCAGCAGTACGACCGGGACAGGAGTCTCCTACGAGCAGTACTTC | CASSTTGTGVSYEQYF
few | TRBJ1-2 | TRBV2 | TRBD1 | TGTGCCAGCAGTGACAGGGGGGCGAGCAATGGCTACACCTTC | CASSDRGASNGYTF
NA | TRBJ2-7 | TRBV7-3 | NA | TGTGCCAGCAGCCACCGGGACACCCCCTACGAGCAGTACTTC | CASSHRDTPYEQYF
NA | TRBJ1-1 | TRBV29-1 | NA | TGCAGCTTCCAGGGGATGACTGAAGCTTTCTTT | CSFQGMTEAFF
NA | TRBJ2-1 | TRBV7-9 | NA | TGTGCCAGCAGCCCAGACCGGACACCTCGGTGGGGTGAGCAGTTCTTC | CASSPDRTPRWGEQFF